Below are 27 T cell receptor beta chains sequenced from a single sample in a study of beta chain features in type 1 diabetes. Study-wide results and limits: TCRB CDR3s from Type 1 diabetes patients were moderately but significantly shorter in all four CD4+ subsets.

Investigators reverse transcribed all isolated RNA, so they sequenced expressed TCRB transcripts. This table comes from immunoSEQ multiplex PCR, and its TCRdb copy is limited to in-frame clones, with some not included. The sample holds 150,000 to 200,000 clones, roughly 59% seen once. No antigen has been assigned to these receptors. The specimen was naive CD4+ T cells from blood. The source of these receptors is a young man with type 1 diabetes.

The rearrangement joins TRBV2 to TRBJ2-1; D ambiguous. The CDR3 extends over 16 amino acids. The V gene lost 7 bases and the J gene lost 8 bases, with 24 bases spanning the gap. The germline V gene has CDR1 SNHLY and CDR2 FYNNEI. The CDR3 is CASIKAEAPFSDEQFF. The CDR3 region has the DNA TGTGCCAGCATCAAGGCCGAAGCCCCCTTTTCGGATGAGCAGTTCTTC.

The gene calls are TRBV14 and TRBJ1-6, with D uncertain. Trimming shortened V by 8 bases and J by 11 bases, and 19 bases separated the two germline ends. The CDR3 extends over 14 amino acids. CDR1 and CDR2 (germline): SGHDN, FVKESK. CDR3 region: CASAIFSNLAPLHF. For the CDR3, the DNA is TGTGCCAGCGCCATATTCAGTAATCTTGCACCCCTCCACTTT. The complete variable domain, with remaining parts taken from reference TRBV14 and TRBJ1-6, reads EAGVTQFPSHSVIEKGQTVTLRCDPISGHDNLYWYRRVMGKEIKFLLHFVKESKQDESGMPNNRFLAERTGGTYSTLKVQPAELEDSGVYFCASAIFSNLAPLHFGNGTRLTVT.

The genes are TRBV6-5 and TRBJ1-1, with D possibly TRBD1 on 6 matching bases. Trimming took off 2 bases at V and 1 base at J, with 14 bases between the two ends. The CDR3 has 16 amino acids. Per the germline V gene, CDR1 is MNHEY and CDR2 is SVGAGI. CDR3 sequence reads: CASSYQRGQRNTEAFF. CDR3 in DNA: TGTGCCAGCAGTTACCAAAGGGGACAAAGGAACACTGAAGCTTTCTTT.

This clone was seen more than once but under ten times. The chain joins TRBV18 to TRBJ2-7; D remains unclear. The CDR3 extends over 13 amino acids. With 6 bases removed from V and 2 bases from J, the gap between germline ends came to 11 bases. Germline CDR1 reads KGHSH; CDR2 reads LQKENI. The CDR3, as DNA: TGTGCCAGCTCGTCGGACCGAGCCTACGAGCAGTACTTC. Translation gives CASSSDRAYEQYF. The entire variable domain, with the rest obtained from reference TRBV18 and TRBJ2-7, is as follows: NAGVMQNPRHLVRRRGQEARLRCSPMKGHSHVYWYRQLPEEGLKFMVYLQKENIIDESGMPKERFSAEFPKEGPSILRIQQVVRGDSAAYFCASSSDRAYEQYFGPGTRLTVT.

CDR3 region: CASSARYF. CDR3 nucleotides: TGTGCCAGCAGCGCGCGTTACTTC. V is TRBV3-1 (or the pseudogene TRBV3-2) and J is TRBJ2-4; D is undetermined. CDR1 is LGHDT and CDR2 is YNNKEL in the germline V gene (reference sequence). V gave up 5 bases and J gave up 16 bases, with 6 bases separating them. The CDR3 totals 8 residues.

CDR3 protein: CSALDHYSGPEAFF. CDR3 DNA: TGCAGCGCCCTTGACCATTACAGCGGCCCTGAAGCTTTCTTT. The genes are TRBV29-1 and TRBJ1-1, with D hard to call. With 7 bases removed from V and 6 bases from J, the gap between germline ends came to 21 bases. The CDR3 sequence is 14 residues long. CDR1 SQVTM and CDR2 ANQGSEA come from the germline V gene.

V is TRBV28 and J is TRBJ2-6, with 7 positions matching TRBD1. J was trimmed by 0 bases and V by 11 bases; bases with no gene match: 10. CDR1 and CDR2 (germline): MDHEN, SYDVKM. The CDR3 is 16 amino acids. CDR3 residues: CAARRTGPSGANVLTF. The CDR3 DNA sequence: TGTGCCGCACGCCGGACAGGACCCTCTGGGGCCAACGTCCTGACTTTC.

In this sample, this clone turned up a few times. The chain uses TRBV30 and TRBJ2-1, with D possibly being TRBD1 or TRBD2 (5 bases each). V was clipped by 5 bases and J by 3 bases, with 11 bases between them. The germline V gene has CDR1 GTSNPN and CDR2 SVGIG (reference sequence). There are 13 residues in the CDR3. CDR3 nucleotides: TGTGCCTGGGCCGGGACCGACTACAATGAGCAGTTCTTC. It is translated as CAWAGTDYNEQFF.

The chain employs TRBV11-2 and TRBJ2-3, with 8 bases aligning to TRBD2. With V trimmed by 3 bases and J by 1 base, 6 bases remained unmatched. The CDR3 runs to 16 residues. Germline loops: CDR1 SGHAT, CDR2 FQNNGV. The CDR3 nucleotides are TGTGCCAGCAGCTTTACTAGCGGTCAAGGCACAGATACGCAGTATTTT. This encodes CASSFTSGQGTDTQYF.

This clone was counted only a few times. The chain carries TRBV9 and TRBJ2-3; no firm D call. V lost 0 bases and J 1 base, leaving 6 bases between the germline ends. CDR3 length: 14 amino acids. Germline CDR1 reads SGDLS; CDR2 reads YYNGEE. CDR3 protein: CASSVAWGTDTQYF. In nucleotides, the CDR3 is TGTGCCAGCAGCGTAGCCTGGGGCACAGATACGCAGTATTTT.

The chain combines TRBV9 with TRBJ2-5, with D uncertain. Germline V gene data show CDR1 as SGDLS and CDR2 as YYNGEE. The CDR3 loop spans 15 amino acids. Trimming removed 3 bases from V and 0 bases from J, with 12 bases in between. For the CDR3, the DNA is TGTGCCAGCAGCGACCCCCGGCAGAACCAAGAGACCCAGTACTTC. As protein: CASSDPRQNQETQYF. Filled out from reference TRBV9 and TRBJ2-5, the complete variable domain reads DSGVTQTPKHLITATGQRVTLRCSPRSGDLSVYWYQQSLDQGLQFLIQYYNGEERAKGNILERFSAQQFPDLHSELNLSSLELGDSALYFCASSDPRQNQETQYFGPGTRLLVL.

This clone was found once. V and J are TRBV7-9 and TRBJ2-5, with 11 bases matching TRBD1. V gave up 5 bases and J gave up 5 bases; unmatched junction bases: 10. Looked up from germline, CDR1 is SEHNR and CDR2 is FQNEAQ (reference sequence). The CDR3 is 16 amino acids. CDR3 bases: TGTGCCAGCAGCCCCAGGACAGGGGGCATCAAGGAGACCCAGTACTTC. Translating it yields CASSPRTGGIKETQYF.

The V and J genes are TRBV28 and TRBJ1-2, with TRBD1 matching over 8 bases. This CDR3 contains 13 residues. V lost 6 bases and J lost 4; bases outside the gene matches: 4. Germline V gene sequence: CDR1 MDHEN, CDR2 SYDVKM. The CDR3 nucleotides are TGTGCCAGCAGCCGGACAGGGTCCTATGGCTACACCTTC. Translation: CASSRTGSYGYTF.

The genes are TRBV29-1 and TRBJ2-7, with 7 bases matching TRBD2. Germline loops: CDR1 SQVTM, CDR2 ANQGSEA. V lost 7 bases and J lost 2; bases outside the gene matches: 5. The CDR3 consists of 12 residues. DNA of the CDR3: TGCAGCGGTGTCCGGGGGGCCTACGAGCAGTACTTC. Translating gives CSGVRGAYEQYF.

V usage is TRBV9 and J usage is TRBJ2-4; D possibly matches TRBD1 or TRBD2 (6 bases each). This CDR3 region has 14 residues. Trimming took off 3 bases at V and 7 bases at J, with 14 bases between the two ends. From germline, CDR1 is SGDLS and CDR2 YYNGEE. The CDR3 coding sequence is TGTGCCAGCAGCGCAGGGGACTGGCGGAACATTCAGTACTTC. This encodes CASSAGDWRNIQYF.

This clone turned up a few times. The chain is built from TRBV19 and TRBJ1-1; D not certain. This CDR3 spans 11 amino acids. The ends were cut back, 5 bases at V and 3 bases at J, with 4 bases in the middle. CDR1 is LNHDA and CDR2 is SQIVND in the germline V gene (reference sequence). The CDR3 nucleotides are TGTGCCAGTAGTCCGGACACTGAAGCTTTCTTT. Amino acid sequence: CASSPDTEAFF. Looking up the rest from reference TRBV19 and TRBJ1-1 gives the full variable domain: DGGITQSPKYLFRKEGQNVTLSCEQNLNHDAMYWYRQDPGQGLRLIYYSQIVNDFQKGDIAEGYSVSREKKESFPLTVTSAQKNPTAFYLCASSPDTEAFFGQGTRLTVV.

This clone was recorded a few times. V is TRBV29-1 and J is TRBJ2-6; a possible D gene is TRBD1 (5 bases). Germline assignment: CDR1 SQVTM and CDR2 ANQGSEA. CDR3 size: 14 residues. Trimming stripped 6 bases from V and 2 bases from J, with 11 bases between. DNA of the CDR3: TGCAGCGTGGCTTTGACAGCTGGGGCCAACGTCCTGACTTTC. This gives the protein CSVALTAGANVLTF.

Remarks on this clone: One end of the junction is discordant with germline, which a read error may explain. The chain couples TRBV13 to TRBJ2-3; D unclear. The CDR3 sequence is 14 residues long. In germline, CDR1 is PRHDT, CDR2 FYEKMQ (reference sequence). The CDR3 bases are TGTGCCAGCAGCCCTTGGGGTAGCAGAGATACGCAGTATTTT. Its translation: CASSPWGSRDTQYF.

The chain joins TRBV14 to TRBJ1-6; 8 bases are shared with TRBD1. CDR1 SGHDN and CDR2 FVKESK come from the germline V gene. The CDR3 is made up of 16 amino acids. Trimming cost V 3 bases and J 7 bases; bases outside gene matches: 8. The CDR3 sequence is CASSQGLDRENSPLHF. CDR3 bases: TGTGCCAGCAGCCAGGGGCTGGACAGGGAAAATTCACCCCTCCACTTT.

CDR3 nucleotide sequence: TGTGCCAGCAGTCCCGCAGGGGGCTCTGGAAACACCATATATTTT. Its protein product is CASSPAGGSGNTIYF. The chain has TRBV25-1 and TRBJ1-3; 7 nucleotides match TRBD1. The CDR3 sequence is 15 residues long. CDR1 is MGHDK and CDR2 is SYGVNS in the germline V gene. The ends lost 5 bases at V and 0 bases at J; junction bases unmatched: 4. The full variable domain, completed using reference TRBV25-1 and TRBJ1-3, is EADIYQTPRYLVIGTGKKITLECSQTMGHDKMYWYQQDPGMELHLIHYSYGVNSTEKGDLSSESTVSRIRTEHFPLTLESARPSHTSQYLCASSPAGGSGNTIYFGEGSWLTVV.

The V and J genes are TRBV30 and TRBJ1-4; D remains ambiguous. Deletions cut 4 bases from V and 7 bases from J, with 16 bases between. The CDR3 consists of 14 residues. The germline CDR1 and CDR2 sequences are GTSNPN and SVGIG (reference sequence). This CDR3 is CAWTGLDKGEKLFF. CDR3 bases: TGTGCCTGGACAGGCCTCGATAAGGGTGAAAAACTGTTTTTT.

This sequence joins TRBV27 and TRBJ1-2, with no clear D. This CDR3 region has 15 residues. Trimming left V 4 bases short and J 2 bases short, with 14 bases between. The germline gives CDR1 MNHEY, CDR2 SMNVEV (reference sequence). CDR3 in DNA: TGTGCCAGCAGTTGGAATCGAATTGGCAACTATGGCTACACCTTC. It encodes CASSWNRIGNYGYTF.

The chain employs TRBV20-1 and TRBJ2-7; D uncertain. The CDR3 totals 10 residues. V lost 5 bases, J lost 3 bases, and 5 bases lay in between. Germline lookup yields CDR1 DFQATT and CDR2 SNEGSKA (reference sequence). The CDR3 DNA reads TGCAGTGCTGCGGACTACGAGCAGTACTTC. It is translated as CSAADYEQYF.

This clone was seen a few times. The chain is built from TRBV29-1 and TRBJ2-5; D is unresolved. Trimming left V 8 bases short and J 5 bases short, with 18 bases between. The CDR3 loop spans 13 amino acids. The germline gives CDR1 SQVTM, CDR2 ANQGSEA. CDR3 protein: CSSGGPQGETQYF. DNA for the CDR3: TGCAGCTCCGGTGGGCCCCAAGGGGAGACCCAGTACTTC. Filled out from reference TRBV29-1 and TRBJ2-5, the complete variable domain reads SAVISQKPSRDICQRGTSLTIQCQVDSQVTMMFWYRQQPGQSLTLIATANQGSEATYESGFVIDKFPISRPNLTFSTLTVSNMSPEDSSIYLCSSGGPQGETQYFGPGTRLLVL.

This clone showed up just once. The gene calls are TRBV29-1 and TRBJ2-3; 11 bases are shared with TRBD2. The CDR3 is 14 residues long. Trimming cost V 7 bases and J 0 bases; bases outside gene matches: 3. Germline values: CDR1 SQVTM, CDR2 ANQGSEA. CDR3 sequence: CSARTSGSTDTQYF. CDR3 DNA sequence: TGCAGCGCCAGGACTAGCGGGAGCACAGATACGCAGTATTTT.

This sequence joins TRBV7-2 and TRBJ2-3; the D is unclear. Per the germline V gene, CDR1 is SGHTA and CDR2 is FQGNSA. V was clipped by 10 bases and J by 6 bases, with 14 bases between them. The CDR3 extends over 12 amino acids. The CDR3 DNA follows: TGTGCCACGAGGTTAGGTCCTGATACGCAGTATTTT. It is translated as CATRLGPDTQYF. The whole variable domain, remainder taken from reference TRBV7-2 and TRBJ2-3, is GAGVSQSPSNKVTEKGKDVELRCDPISGHTALYWYRQSLGQGLEFLIYFQGNSAPDKSGLPSDRFSAERTGGSVSTLTIQRTQQEDSAVYLCATRLGPDTQYFGPGTRLTVL.

The rearrangement joins TRBV20-1 to TRBJ2-3; no reliable D call. The V gene lost 6 bases and the J gene lost 2 bases, with 6 bases spanning the gap. Germline V gene lookup returns CDR1 DFQATT and CDR2 SNEGSKA (reference sequence). The CDR3 has 11 amino acids. CDR3 sequence: CSALITDTQYF. The DNA of the CDR3 is TGCAGTGCCTTGATCACAGATACGCAGTATTTT.